The T cell receptor beta chain described here comes from a study of blood T cell repertoires in COVID-19. Only in-frame clones appear in the TCRdb table, and some are missing; sequencing was by immunoSEQ multiplex PCR. The sample holds about 230,000 clones, about 90% seen once. The CDR3 is 17 amino acids. The V gene end was trimmed by 0 bases and the J gene end by 4 bases; junction bases not matched to a gene: 7. Participants came from 24 US areas, aged about 18 to 89 years. Cohorts were determined from participant-reported clinical history. The TCR comes from a woman aged 30 to 39 with acute COVID-19. The V gene is TRBV23-1, the J gene TRBJ1-1, with 11 positions matching TRBD1. TRBV23-1 is an open reading frame whose function is uncertain. Material: PBMCs or T cells enriched from blood (not recorded which). In nucleotides, the CDR3 is TGCGCCAGCAGTCAATCTAGGGGACAGGGGGGAGGCACTGAAGCTTTCTTT. Residues: CASSQSRGQGGGTEAFF.